These 21 T cell receptor beta chains originate from one sample sequenced in a study of identical twins. TCRdb reprocessed the 5' RACE reads with MiXCR, giving one entry per CDR3 protein. The sample lists over 550,000 distinct CDR3 sequences, roughly 7.2% occurring once. This sample also appeared in a second study, on yellow fever vaccine responses in identical twins.

What was sequenced was PBMCs. The receptors derive from a young woman in good health.

V and J are TRBV27 and TRBJ1-1; D ambiguous. The CDR3 contains 13 residues. Germline V gene lookup returns CDR1 MNHEY and CDR2 SMNVEV (reference sequence). V lost 3 bases and J lost 10, with 15 bases in between. Written as DNA, the CDR3 is TGTGCCAGCAGTTTTAGTCGGGGAAATTCAGCTTTCTTT. Amino acid sequence: CASSFSRGNSAFF.

The V gene is TRBV2, the J gene TRBJ1-1; D remains ambiguous. Germline V CDR1 and CDR2: SNHLY, FYNNEI. Trimming stripped 6 bases from V and 1 base from J, with 12 bases between. CDR3 length: 14 amino acids. The CDR3: CASRSWAPNTEAFF. In DNA form, the CDR3 reads TGTGCCAGCAGGTCTTGGGCACCGAACACTGAAGCTTTCTTT.

This clonotype showed up just once. The chain has TRBV7-9 and TRBJ2-3; 8 nucleotides match TRBD2. Per the germline V gene, CDR1 is SEHNR and CDR2 is FQNEAQ (reference sequence). The V segment lost 5 bases and the J segment 7 bases; nucleotides outside the gene matches: 11. CDR3 size: 15 residues. This CDR3 is CASSTGLSGEYTQYF. The CDR3 DNA reads as TGTGCCAGCAGCACCGGACTTAGCGGGGAATATACGCAGTATTTT. Looking up the rest from reference TRBV7-9 and TRBJ2-3 gives the full variable domain: DTGVSQNPRHKITKRGQNVTFRCDPISEHNRLYWYRQTLGQGPEFLTYFQNEAQLEKSRLLSDRFSAERPKGSFSTLEIQRTEQGDSAMYLCASSTGLSGEYTQYFGPGTRLTVL.

The chain links TRBV6-1 to TRBJ2-2; 7 bases fit TRBD2. The CDR3 length is 15 residues. In germline, CDR1 is MNHNS, CDR2 SASEGT. Trimming at V came to 4 bases and at J to 5 bases, leaving 7 bases not matched to a gene. The CDR3 DNA is TGTGCCAGCAGTGTCCGGGAGCGGGGTACCGGGGAGCTGTTTTTT. Translated, it gives CASSVRERGTGELFF.

In its sample, this clonotype was seen many times. The germline gene is not matched at one end of the junction; a read error may be the cause. The chain carries TRBV5-1 and TRBJ2-1; 9 nucleotides agree with TRBD1. The CDR3 is made up of 15 amino acids. Per germline, CDR1 SGHRS and CDR2 YFSETQ. In DNA form, the CDR3 reads TGTGCCAGCAGCTTAGGAGGACAGGGGTACAATGAGCAGTTCTTC. It yields the protein CASSLGGQGYNEQFF. The variable domain in full, completed from reference TRBV5-1 and TRBJ2-1, reads KAGVTQTPRYLIKTRGQQVTLSCSPISGHRSVSWYQQTPGQGLQFLFEYFSETQRNKGNFPGRFSGRQFSNSRSEMNVSTLELGDSALYLCASSLGGQGYNEQFFGPGTRLTVL.

The chain links TRBV7-2 to TRBJ1-3; unclear D gene. Trimming removed 1 base at V and 0 bases at J, with 10 bases between. The germline gives CDR1 SGHTA, CDR2 FQGNSA. CDR3 length equals 16 residues. CDR3 in DNA: TGTGCCAGCAGCTTAGATTGGCTTCGCTCTGGAAACACCATATATTTT. Translated, it gives CASSLDWLRSGNTIYF.

Only a few counts were recorded for this clonotype. The chain carries TRBV12-3 or TRBV12-4 and TRBJ2-1; 13 nucleotides align to TRBD2. The CDR3 consists of 16 residues. The V segment lost 5 bases and the J segment 2 bases; nucleotides outside the gene matches: 3. CDR3 region: CASSGGLAGPYNEQFF. The CDR3 DNA reads TGTGCCAGCAGTGGGGGACTAGCGGGGCCCTACAATGAGCAGTTCTTC.

This clonotype was seen many times. The chain carries TRBV14 and TRBJ2-1; D uncertain. Deletions cut 0 bases from V and 9 bases from J, with 9 bases between. The CDR3 consists of 13 residues. The germline gives CDR1 SGHDN, CDR2 FVKESK. CDR3 protein: CASSQDGLGEQFF. The CDR3 bases are TGTGCCAGCAGCCAAGACGGGTTGGGTGAGCAGTTCTTC.

This clonotype was found many times. This chain uses TRBV20-1 with TRBJ1-1; TRBD1 matches 7 bases. This CDR3 contains 13 residues. The V segment lost 2 bases and the J segment 4 bases; nucleotides outside the gene matches: 4. CDR1 is DFQATT and CDR2 is SNEGSKA in the germline V gene (reference sequence). The CDR3 region is CSARQGGGTEAFF. CDR3 sequence (DNA): TGCAGTGCTAGACAGGGGGGTGGCACTGAAGCTTTCTTT.

CDR3 loop: CSASQNRVWVSEQYF. The CDR3 DNA reads TGCAGTGCTAGCCAAAACAGGGTTTGGGTCTCCGAGCAGTACTTC. This rearrangement joins TRBV20-1 to TRBJ2-7; weak D call: TRBD1 (6 bases). The length of the CDR3 is 15 residues. The germline V and J ends were trimmed by 3 bases and 6 bases, with 21 bases remaining between them. CDR1 and CDR2 (germline): DFQATT, SNEGSKA (reference sequence).

This clonotype appeared many times. A read error may account for a junction end that differs from germline. J is TRBJ2-3 and V is TRBV11-2, with a tentative D call TRBD2 (7 bases). Germline loops: CDR1 SGHAT, CDR2 FQNNGV. There are 12 residues in the CDR3. CDR3 amino acids: CASSLYRGGVNF. CDR3 nucleotide sequence: TGTGCCAGCAGCTTATATAGGGGGGGCGTCAACTTT.

This clonotype was counted at least ten times. The chain is built from TRBV18 and TRBJ2-1; TRBD2 aligns across 13 bases. This CDR3 has 17 amino acids. Germline trimming cut 4 bases from V and 8 bases from J; bases unmatched to any gene: 11. Germline CDR1 KGHSH, CDR2 LQKENI. In DNA form, the CDR3 reads TGTGCCAGCTCACAGTGGACTAGCGGGAGACGGGATGATGAGCAGTTCTTC. Its protein product is CASSQWTSGRRDDEQFF.

This clonotype was counted at least ten times. The J gene is TRBJ1-6, the V gene TRBV4-2, with D uncertain. The germline V gene has CDR1 LGHNA and CDR2 YNFKEQ. This CDR3 is built from 13 residues. Trimming left V 0 bases short and J 9 bases short, with 6 bases between. CDR3 loop: CASSQDNSSPLHF. CDR3 in DNA: TGTGCCAGCAGCCAAGATAACAGTTCACCCCTCCACTTT.

This clonotype has more than one count but fewer than ten. The chain couples TRBV11-2 to TRBJ2-1; 9 bases are shared with TRBD2. The germline gives CDR1 SGHAT, CDR2 FQNNGV. The CDR3 runs 16 residues. The V segment lost 4 bases and the J segment 5 bases; nucleotides outside the gene matches: 9. The CDR3 sequence: CASSSLAGEGHNEQFF. The CDR3 bases are TGTGCCAGCAGCTCGTTAGCGGGAGAGGGGCACAATGAGCAGTTCTTC.

The table lists this clonotype with a few counts. CDR3 loop: CASSKQGADTEAFF. The DNA for the CDR3 is TGTGCCAGCAGTAAACAGGGGGCTGACACTGAAGCTTTCTTT. The chain recombines TRBV2 with TRBJ1-1, with 9 bases matching TRBD1. Losses at the gene ends were 5 bases for V and 3 bases for J; bases not matched to a gene: 4. Germline lookup yields CDR1 SNHLY and CDR2 FYNNEI. This CDR3 has 14 residues.

This clonotype has just a few counts. The rearrangement joins TRBV27 to TRBJ2-7, with 7 bases that match TRBD1. Germline V CDR1 and CDR2: MNHEY, SMNVEV (reference sequence). CDR3 length: 14 amino acids. J gave up 5 bases and V 2 bases, and 6 bases lay outside the gene matches. The CDR3 coding sequence is TGTGCCAGCAGTTTAAGGCAGGGGGAGCACGAGCAGTACTTC. Protein sequence: CASSLRQGEHEQYF.

The rearrangement links TRBV5-1 to TRBJ2-7; D is undetermined. Trimming cost V 3 bases and J 5 bases, with 15 bases left between them. This CDR3 has 14 residues. Germline V gene sequence: CDR1 SGHRS, CDR2 YFSETQ. In DNA, the CDR3 is TGCGCCAGCAGCTCCCCTTATGGAGAGGACGAGCAGTACTTC. It yields the protein CASSSPYGEDEQYF.

The sample holds a few counts of this clonotype. CDR3 DNA: TGTGCCAGCAGTTACTCAAGGCTAGCGGATTACAATGAGCAGTTCTTC. Translated, it gives CASSYSRLADYNEQFF. The rearrangement joins TRBV6-2 or TRBV6-3 to TRBJ2-1; 7 positions match TRBD2. This CDR3 has 16 amino acids. In germline, CDR1 is MNHEY, CDR2 SVGEGT. With V trimmed by 0 bases and J by 4 bases, 6 bases remained unmatched.

This clonotype occurred a few times. In DNA form, the CDR3 reads TGTGCCAGCACCGAGGGACGGGGAGCGCAGTATTTT. The encoded protein is CASTEGRGAQYF. V and J are TRBV2 and TRBJ2-3; tentatively, D is TRBD1 or TRBD2 (5 bases each). Germline-derived CDR1 and CDR2 are SNHLY and FYNNEI. This CDR3 has 12 residues. Deletions cut 7 bases from V and 10 bases from J, with 15 bases between.

V is TRBV27 and J is TRBJ2-1; weak D call: TRBD1 (6 bases). The CDR3 extends over 16 amino acids. Germline V lookup: CDR1 MNHEY, CDR2 SMNVEV (reference sequence). V lost 4 bases to trimming and J lost 3 bases, with 16 bases between them. The CDR3 sequence is CASSSDVGQFYNEQFF. As DNA, the CDR3 is TGTGCCAGCAGTTCCGACGTGGGACAATTCTACAATGAGCAGTTCTTC.

This clonotype has just a few counts. The CDR3 DNA follows: TGCAGTGCTAGTAGGGGGGGGACAGGGTCCCCCTACGAGCAGTACTTC. Translated: CSASRGGTGSPYEQYF. This chain joins TRBV20-1 and TRBJ2-7; 9 bases align to TRBD1. The CDR3 has 16 residues. V dropped 3 bases and J dropped 2; count of bases not matched to a gene: 11. CDR1 is DFQATT and CDR2 is SNEGSKA in the germline V gene (reference sequence).